These 18 T cell receptor beta chains share one sample of origin, sequenced in a study of blood T cell repertoires in COVID-19. Produced via immunoSEQ multiplex PCR; TCRdb's table is partial and in-frame only. The table records tens of thousands of clones, 82% of them present only once. Sequencing input: peripheral blood. Receptor source: a man between 40 and 49 years old with acute or convalescent COVID-19.

The table lists this clone with a count of one. The rearrangement uses TRBV28 and TRBJ2-1; 11 positions agree with TRBD1. Germline V gene lookup returns CDR1 MDHEN and CDR2 SYDVKM. The length of the CDR3 is 15 residues. Trimming took 6 bases from V and 8 from J; bases not matched to a gene: 9. CDR3 sequence (DNA): TGTGCCAGCAGCCTGGGGACAGGGGGGTTCCATGAGCAGTTCTTC. Its protein product is CASSLGTGGFHEQFF.

V gene TRBV27 combines with J gene TRBJ1-5, with TRBD1 as a possible D gene (5 bases). The length of the CDR3 is 16 residues. V was shortened by 0 bases and J by 10 bases, with 19 bases between the two germline ends. Germline V gene data show CDR1 as MNHEY and CDR2 as SMNVEV (reference sequence). This chain's CDR3 is CASSLSSHPSDRPQHF. CDR3 coding DNA: TGTGCCAGCAGTTTATCCTCCCACCCCTCCGACAGACCCCAGCATTTT.

This chain links TRBV30 with TRBJ1-5, with 9 bases matching TRBD1. The V gene's germline CDR1 is GTSNPN and CDR2 SVGIG (reference sequence). This CDR3 is 13 amino acids long. The trim removed 2 bases at V and 9 bases at J, leaving 5 bases unmatched. CDR3 sequence (DNA): TGTGCCTGGAGTTCGGACAGGGGAAGGCCCCAGCATTTT. Amino acids: CAWSSDRGRPQHF.

The chain links TRBV6-6 to TRBJ1-6; maybe TRBD1 (5 bases). Germline CDR1 and CDR2: MNHNY and SVGAGI (reference sequence). The ends were cut back, 5 bases at V and 6 bases at J, with 8 bases in the middle. This CDR3 spans 13 amino acids. Here the CDR3 reads CASSPQVNSPLHF. The DNA for the CDR3 is TGTGCCAGCAGTCCACAGGTTAATTCACCCCTCCACTTT.

This sequence joins TRBV5-1 and TRBJ2-5, with 10 bases matching TRBD2. The CDR3 is 14 amino acids. CDR1 and CDR2 (germline): SGHRS, YFSETQ. V lost 6 bases and J lost 4; bases outside the gene matches: 6. CDR3: CASTVAGGLETQYF. The CDR3 DNA sequence: TGCGCCAGCACGGTAGCGGGGGGATTAGAGACCCAGTACTTC.

V gene TRBV25-1 combines with J gene TRBJ1-1; D remains unclear. Trimming shortened V by 6 bases and J by 6 bases, and 14 bases separated the two germline ends. Germline lookup yields CDR1 MGHDK and CDR2 SYGVNS. The CDR3 has 13 residues. The CDR3 loop reads CASSGFKFPEAFF. The CDR3 coding sequence is TGTGCCAGCAGCGGTTTCAAGTTCCCTGAAGCTTTCTTT.

The V gene is TRBV5-6, the J gene TRBJ2-5, with 11 bases that match TRBD1. Trimming took 0 bases from V and 4 from J; bases not matched to a gene: 5. The CDR3 spans 16 residues. Germline V CDR1 and CDR2: SGHDT, YYEEEE. This CDR3 is CASSLGGQGGAETQYF. DNA for the CDR3: TGTGCCAGCAGCTTGGGGGGACAGGGGGGCGCAGAGACCCAGTACTTC.

The gene calls are TRBV19 and TRBJ1-1; 10 positions agree with TRBD1. The CDR3 runs to 15 residues. Germline V gene sequence: CDR1 LNHDA, CDR2 SQIVND (reference sequence). V shed 5 bases, J shed 5 bases, and the junction held 8 bases outside the gene matches. This CDR3 reads CASSPPGQGWTEAFF. As DNA, the CDR3 is TGTGCCAGTAGTCCACCGGGACAGGGGTGGACTGAAGCTTTCTTT.

V and J are TRBV6-5 and TRBJ2-7; D unresolved. The CDR3 is made up of 15 amino acids. Trimming left V 8 bases short and J 0 bases short, with 17 bases between. Germline CDR1 reads MNHEY; CDR2 reads SVGAGI. CDR3 in DNA: TGTGCCAGCCAACCGTACCGCGATATCTCCTACGAGCAGTACTTC. Protein product: CASQPYRDISYEQYF.

This clone turned up a few times. The chain uses TRBV20-1 and TRBJ2-7, with a possible D match to TRBD1 (5 bases). The germline V and J ends were trimmed by 6 bases and 6 bases, with 12 bases remaining between them. Germline CDR1 reads DFQATT; CDR2 reads SNEGSKA (reference sequence). This CDR3 has 11 residues. The CDR3 is CSAVAGFEQYF. The CDR3 region has the DNA TGCAGTGCCGTTGCAGGGTTCGAGCAGTACTTC.

This clone was detected once. The genes are TRBV5-1 and TRBJ1-1; TRBD1 agrees at 11 bases. The CDR3 is 14 amino acids. The V segment lost 3 bases and the J segment 7 bases; nucleotides outside the gene matches: 5. The germline CDR1 and CDR2 sequences are SGHRS and YFSETQ. The DNA of the CDR3 is TGCGCCAGCAGCTCGGACAGGGGGCTGAGTGAAGCTTTCTTT. Its translation: CASSSDRGLSEAFF.

This clone turned up a few times. The CDR3 reads CASSLMWGPENEQFF. The DNA of the CDR3 is TGTGCCAGCAGCTTAATGTGGGGGCCGGAAAATGAGCAGTTCTTC. The chain has TRBV7-9 and TRBJ2-1; the D gene is possibly TRBD1 (6 bases). This CDR3 is built from 15 residues. The V end was cut by 2 bases, the J end by 7 bases, with 15 bases between. The germline V gene encodes CDR1 SEHNR and CDR2 FQNEAQ (reference sequence). Complete variable domain (other parts from reference TRBV7-9 and TRBJ2-1): DTGVSQNPRHKITKRGQNVTFRCDPISEHNRLYWYRQTLGQGPEFLTYFQNEAQLEKSRLLSDRFSAERPKGSFSTLEIQRTEQGDSAMYLCASSLMWGPENEQFFGPGTRLTVL.

The chain links TRBV7-2 to TRBJ2-1; weak D call: TRBD1 (6 bases). Trimming left V 1 base short and J 7 bases short, with 17 bases between. The germline gives CDR1 SGHTA, CDR2 FQGNSA. The CDR3 is 16 amino acids. Written as DNA, the CDR3 is TGTGCCAGCAGCTTAGGCGTGGGGGCCAATCGGAATGAGCAGTTCTTC. As protein: CASSLGVGANRNEQFF.

This clone came up a few times. This chain connects TRBV4-1 to TRBJ2-2; 9 nucleotides agree with TRBD1. Germline V CDR1 and CDR2: MGHRA, YSYEKL. J gave up 4 bases and V 6 bases, and 6 bases lay outside the gene matches. CDR3 length equals 15 residues. This CDR3 reads CASRKTGGRTGELFF. The CDR3 DNA is TGCGCCAGCAGAAAAACAGGGGGCCGCACCGGGGAGCTGTTTTTT.

There are a few counts of this clone. This chain links TRBV30 with TRBJ1-2; perhaps TRBD1 as D (5 bases). The ends were cut back, 4 bases at V and 2 bases at J, with 11 bases in the middle. CDR3 length equals 13 residues. Germline V gives CDR1 GTSNPN, CDR2 SVGIG (reference sequence). CDR3 DNA: TGTGCCTGGACGGGGGATAGAAACTATGGCTACACCTTC. This encodes CAWTGDRNYGYTF.

The rearrangement joins TRBV5-1 to TRBJ2-7; the D gene is possibly TRBD2 (5 bases). This CDR3 spans 13 amino acids. In germline, CDR1 is SGHRS, CDR2 YFSETQ. V shed 4 bases and J shed 6 bases, with 14 bases lying between them. CDR3 sequence reads: CASSLESGSEQYF. The DNA of the CDR3 is TGCGCCAGCAGCCTGGAGTCGGGGTCCGAGCAGTACTTC.

Only one count was recorded for this clone. The rearrangement links TRBV2 to TRBJ1-3, with a tentative D call TRBD1 (5 bases). V was cut by 3 bases and J by 2 bases, with 8 bases left in between. Germline loops: CDR1 SNHLY, CDR2 FYNNEI. This CDR3 comprises 14 residues. The CDR3 sequence is CASSDRAAGNTIYF. The CDR3 coding sequence is TGTGCCAGCAGTGACAGGGCGGCTGGAAACACCATATATTTT.

The chain uses TRBV7-8 and TRBJ1-2; D call uncertain. The CDR3 has 19 amino acids. CDR1 is SGHVS, CDR2 FQNEAQ, per germline. V was cut by 2 bases and J by 2 bases, with 24 bases left in between. The CDR3 spells CASSLLVVEGDESNYGYTF. The CDR3 bases are TGTGCCAGCAGCTTATTGGTAGTAGAGGGAGATGAATCCAACTATGGCTACACCTTC.